One and the same sample provided the 19 T cell receptor beta chains below, sequenced in a study of shared clonotypes between healthy human individuals (TCRdb year 2020). Library method: the immunoSEQ multiplex PCR assay. TCRdb holds this immuneACCESS table with in-frame rearrangements only. Some clones are missing; in checked studies, unresolved V genes explain under half, and the rest has no known cause. For this sample there are hundreds of thousands of clones; 92% appear just once. The ten biggest clones cover approximately 25% of the sample. CD8 naive samples were CD45RO-negative cells positively selected for CCR7, giving a CD45RA+CCR7+ population that excluded TemRA cells. The sample consisted of naive CD8+ T cells sorted from blood. Reading the label with the study, this specimen's cell subset or site is: CD45RA+CCR7+. All receptors come from a man in his thirties or forties in good health.

With respect to this clone: The junction shows a germline mismatch at one end, possibly a read error. The chain has TRBV11-2 and TRBJ2-1; maybe TRBD2 (5 bases). The V gene's germline CDR1 is SGHAT and CDR2 FQNNGV. CDR3 length: 12 amino acids. This CDR3 is CVSSSLGNEQFF. The CDR3 DNA sequence: TGTGTCAGCAGCTCACTAGGGAATGAGCAGTTCTTC.

This chain uses TRBV7-2 with TRBJ2-7; possible D gene TRBD2, 5 bases. This CDR3 is 15 amino acids long. Germline loops: CDR1 SGHTA, CDR2 FQGNSA. V shed 1 base and J shed 0 bases, with 10 bases lying between them. CDR3 loop: CASSLGLGSSYEQYF. CDR3 coding DNA: TGTGCCAGCAGCTTAGGTCTGGGGAGCTCCTACGAGCAGTACTTC.

This clone was detected many times. This rearrangement joins TRBV2 to TRBJ2-1, with D unclear. Trimming cost V 7 bases and J 3 bases, with 16 bases left between them. Per germline, CDR1 SNHLY and CDR2 FYNNEI. The CDR3 sequence is 15 residues long. The DNA of the CDR3 is TGTGCCAGCACCACGGTGTCAGGAAACTACAATGAGCAGTTCTTC. It encodes CASTTVSGNYNEQFF. The whole variable domain, remainder taken from reference TRBV2 and TRBJ2-1, is EPEVTQTPSHQVTQMGQEVILRCVPISNHLYFYWYRQILGQKVEFLVSFYNNEISEKSEIFDDQFSVERPDGSNFTLKIRSTKLEDSAMYFCASTTVSGNYNEQFFGPGTRLTVL.

The rearrangement joins TRBV13 to TRBJ2-1, with TRBD2 matching 13 bases. After removal of 5 bases from V and 3 bases from J, the junction contained 4 bases not matched to a gene. CDR1 and CDR2 (germline): PRHDT, FYEKMQ (reference sequence). The CDR3 extends over 16 amino acids. DNA of the CDR3: TGTGCCAGCAGCAGAGGGACTAGCGGGATCTACAATGAGCAGTTCTTC. It specifies CASSRGTSGIYNEQFF.

The chain is built from TRBV15 and TRBJ2-7, with D perhaps TRBD1 or TRBD2 (5 bases each). V lost 1 base and J 2 bases, leaving 9 bases between the germline ends. The CDR3 is made up of 14 amino acids. Germline V gene lookup returns CDR1 LNHNV and CDR2 YYDKDF (reference sequence). The CDR3 DNA follows: TGTGCCACCAGCAGAGTCATGGGGGCCTACGAGCAGTACTTC. This codes for CATSRVMGAYEQYF.

About this clone itself: A read error may account for a junction end that differs from germline. The CDR3 bases are TGTGCCAGCAGGGCGACTAGCGGGCAAGTGACCCAGTACTTC. Translated, it gives CASRATSGQVTQYF. The V call is TRBV11-2, the J call TRBJ2-5; TRBD2 matches 10 bases. This CDR3 is built from 14 residues. Germline values: CDR1 SGHAT, CDR2 FQNNGV.

The J gene is TRBJ2-1, the V gene TRBV29-1; TRBD2 aligns across 12 bases. This CDR3 is 16 amino acids long. V trimming: 1 base; J trimming: 3 bases; junction bases outside the gene matches: 4. Germline CDR1 and CDR2: SQVTM and ANQGSEA. The CDR3 region is CSVEGTSGVLYNEQFF. For the CDR3, the DNA is TGCAGCGTTGAAGGGACTAGCGGGGTCCTCTACAATGAGCAGTTCTTC.

The chain is built from TRBV27 and TRBJ1-2, with 9 positions matching TRBD1. V lost 6 bases, J lost 4 bases, and 6 bases stayed unmatched. The germline V gene has CDR1 MNHEY and CDR2 SMNVEV (reference sequence). The CDR3 extends over 14 amino acids. The CDR3 DNA reads TGTGCCAGCAGCGCGGGACAGGGCTTCTATGGCTACACCTTC. Translation: CASSAGQGFYGYTF.

This clone showed up just a few times. This chain connects TRBV6-1 to TRBJ1-5, with 9 bases identical to TRBD1. The CDR3 has 18 amino acids. Germline CDR1 and CDR2: MNHNS and SASEGT. The J segment lost 0 bases and the V segment lost 1 base, leaving 7 bases of the junction unmatched. CDR3 bases: TGTGCCAGCAGTGAAGTTATGGGACAGGGTCATAGCAATCAGCCCCAGCATTTT. This translates into CASSEVMGQGHSNQPQHF.

The V gene is TRBV6-6, the J gene TRBJ1-1; no reliable D call. The V and J ends lost 2 bases and 2 bases respectively, with 9 bases between them. Germline values: CDR1 MNHNY, CDR2 SVGAGI (reference sequence). CDR3 length: 14 amino acids. The DNA for the CDR3 is TGTGCCAGCAGTTACGGGCAGAGTAACACTGAAGCTTTCTTT. This sequence encodes CASSYGQSNTEAFF.

This chain uses TRBV9 with TRBJ2-3; D perhaps matches TRBD1 (5 bases). The CDR3 runs to 17 residues. V lost 2 bases to trimming and J lost 0 bases, with 16 bases between them. Germline-derived CDR1 and CDR2 are SGDLS and YYNGEE. The CDR3 nucleotides are TGTGCCAGCAGCGTCGGGCCAGGGATTACTAGCACAGATACGCAGTATTTT. Translating it yields CASSVGPGITSTDTQYF.

The count of this clone is one. This sequence joins TRBV29-1 and TRBJ2-1, with TRBD2 identical over 15 bases. The germline V gene encodes CDR1 SQVTM and CDR2 ANQGSEA. V shed 4 bases, J shed 4 bases, and the junction held 8 bases outside the gene matches. The CDR3 totals 17 residues. The CDR3 nucleotides read TGCAGCGTTGTGGGACTAGCGGGAGGCACCCTATACAATGAGCAGTTCTTC. Encoded protein: CSVVGLAGGTLYNEQFF.

This clone was seen a single time. The CDR3, as DNA: TGCGCCACCCAAGAGGGGTCCTACAATGAGCAGTTCTTC. Its protein product is CATQEGSYNEQFF. The V call is TRBV10-2, the J call TRBJ2-1; possibly TRBD1 or TRBD2 for D (5 bases each). CDR1 WSHSY and CDR2 SAAADI come from the germline V gene. CDR3 length: 13 residues. V was shortened by 10 bases and J by 1 base, with 11 bases between the two germline ends.

The genes are TRBV27 and TRBJ2-2; D not certain. V lost 6 bases, J lost 0 bases, and 14 bases lay in between. The germline V gene has CDR1 MNHEY and CDR2 SMNVEV (reference sequence). The CDR3 extends over 16 amino acids. CDR3 in DNA: TGTGCCAGCAGGAACCGGGCCAGCGCGAACACCGGGGAGCTGTTTTTT. It translates to CASRNRASANTGELFF.

Only one count was recorded for this clone. The chain links TRBV28 to TRBJ1-4, with 11 bases identical to TRBD1. Germline assignment: CDR1 MDHEN and CDR2 SYDVKM. V gave up 5 bases and J gave up 2 bases; unmatched junction bases: 10. The CDR3 loop spans 18 amino acids. Here the CDR3 DNA reads TGTGCCAGCAGTGAGAAAGGACAGGGGGCCGCCACTAATGAAAAACTGTTTTTT. The encoded protein is CASSEKGQGAATNEKLFF.

The chain joins TRBV7-3 to TRBJ2-1, with D possibly TRBD2 on 5 matching bases. The CDR3 contains 15 residues. Trimming cost V 5 bases and J 2 bases, with 13 bases left between them. Per the germline V gene, CDR1 is SGHTA and CDR2 is FQGTGA. The CDR3 DNA reads as TGTGCCAGCAGCGGAATAACTAGTACCTACAATGAGCAGTTCTTC. Translating it yields CASSGITSTYNEQFF.

The rearrangement joins TRBV5-5 to TRBJ2-3; TRBD1 matches 7 bases. The length of the CDR3 is 16 residues. Trimming removed 4 bases from V and 1 base from J; junction bases left unmatched: 9. Germline assignment: CDR1 SGHKS and CDR2 YYEKEE (reference sequence). As DNA, the CDR3 is TGTGCCAGCAGCCCCCCTGAGGGGGCCGGCACAGATACGCAGTATTTT. This codes for CASSPPEGAGTDTQYF.

Regarding this clone: This sample also contains other DNA sequences that code for the same CDR3. The chain joins TRBV27 to TRBJ2-1; no firm D call. Trimming cost V 2 bases and J 5 bases, with 1 base left between them. Per germline, CDR1 MNHEY and CDR2 SMNVEV (reference sequence). CDR3 length: 11 residues. CDR3 coding DNA: TGTGCCAGCAGTTTAAACAATGAGCAGTTCTTC. Translating it yields CASSLNNEQFF.

The CDR3 protein is CASSSNLAGQNTGELFF. The CDR3 region has the DNA TGTGCCAGCAGCTCAAACCTAGCGGGCCAGAACACCGGGGAGCTGTTTTTT. The rearrangement joins TRBV7-3 to TRBJ2-2, with 8 bases identical to TRBD2. The J segment lost 1 base and the V segment lost 4 bases, leaving 8 bases of the junction unmatched. This CDR3 region has 17 residues. Germline lookup yields CDR1 SGHTA and CDR2 FQGTGA.